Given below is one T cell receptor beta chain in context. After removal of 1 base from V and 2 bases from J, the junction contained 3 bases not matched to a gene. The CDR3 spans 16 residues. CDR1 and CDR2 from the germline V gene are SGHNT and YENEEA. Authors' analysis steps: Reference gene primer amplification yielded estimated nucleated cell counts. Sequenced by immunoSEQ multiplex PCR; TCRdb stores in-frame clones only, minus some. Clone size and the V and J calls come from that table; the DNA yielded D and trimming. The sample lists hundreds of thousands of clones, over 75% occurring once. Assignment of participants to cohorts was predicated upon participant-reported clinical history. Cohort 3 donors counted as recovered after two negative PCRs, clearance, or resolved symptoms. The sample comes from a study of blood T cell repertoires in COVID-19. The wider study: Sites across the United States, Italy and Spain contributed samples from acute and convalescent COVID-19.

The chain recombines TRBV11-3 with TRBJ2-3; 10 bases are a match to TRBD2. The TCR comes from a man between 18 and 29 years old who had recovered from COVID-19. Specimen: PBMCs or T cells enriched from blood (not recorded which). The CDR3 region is CASSLASGSPTDTQYF. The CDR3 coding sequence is TGTGCCAGCAGCTTAGCTAGCGGGAGCCCCACAGATACGCAGTATTTT. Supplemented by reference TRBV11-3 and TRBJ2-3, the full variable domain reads EAGVVQSPRYKIIEKKQPVAFWCNPISGHNTLYWYLQNLGQGPELLIRYENEEAVDDSQLPKDRFSAERLKGVDSTLKIQPAELGDSAVYLCASSLASGSPTDTQYFGPGTRLTVL.